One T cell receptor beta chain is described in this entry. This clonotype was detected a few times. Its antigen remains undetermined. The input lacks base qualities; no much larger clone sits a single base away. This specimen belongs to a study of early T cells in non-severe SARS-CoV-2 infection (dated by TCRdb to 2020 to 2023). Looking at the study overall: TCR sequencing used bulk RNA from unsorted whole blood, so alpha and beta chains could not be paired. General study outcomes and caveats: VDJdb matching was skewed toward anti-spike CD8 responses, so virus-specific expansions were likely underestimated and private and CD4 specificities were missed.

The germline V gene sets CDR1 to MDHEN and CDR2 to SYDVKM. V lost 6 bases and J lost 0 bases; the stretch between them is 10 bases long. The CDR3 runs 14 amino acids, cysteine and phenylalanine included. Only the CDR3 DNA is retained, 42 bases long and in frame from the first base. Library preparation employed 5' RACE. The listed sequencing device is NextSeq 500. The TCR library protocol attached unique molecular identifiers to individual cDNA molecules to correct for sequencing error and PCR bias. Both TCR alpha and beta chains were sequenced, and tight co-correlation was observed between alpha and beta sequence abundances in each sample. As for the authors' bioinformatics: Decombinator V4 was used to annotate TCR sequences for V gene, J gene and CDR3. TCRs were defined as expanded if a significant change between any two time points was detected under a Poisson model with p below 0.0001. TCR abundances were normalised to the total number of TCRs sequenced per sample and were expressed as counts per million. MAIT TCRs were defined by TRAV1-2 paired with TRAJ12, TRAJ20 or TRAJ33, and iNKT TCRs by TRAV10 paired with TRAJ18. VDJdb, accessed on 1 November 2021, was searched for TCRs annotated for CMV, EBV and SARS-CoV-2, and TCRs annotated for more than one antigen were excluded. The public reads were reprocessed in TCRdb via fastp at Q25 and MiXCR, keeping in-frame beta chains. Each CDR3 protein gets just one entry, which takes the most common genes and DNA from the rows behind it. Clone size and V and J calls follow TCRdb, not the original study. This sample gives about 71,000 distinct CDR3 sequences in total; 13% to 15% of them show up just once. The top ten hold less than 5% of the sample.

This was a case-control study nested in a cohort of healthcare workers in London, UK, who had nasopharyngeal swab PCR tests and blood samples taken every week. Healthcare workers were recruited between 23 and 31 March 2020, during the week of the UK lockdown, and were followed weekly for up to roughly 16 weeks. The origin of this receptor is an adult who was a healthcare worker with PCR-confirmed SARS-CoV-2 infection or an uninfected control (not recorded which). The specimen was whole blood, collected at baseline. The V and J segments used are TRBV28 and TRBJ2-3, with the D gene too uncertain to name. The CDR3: CASSPRGSTDTQYF. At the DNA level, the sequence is TGTGCCAGCAGCCCCCGCGGTAGCACAGATACGCAGTATTTT.